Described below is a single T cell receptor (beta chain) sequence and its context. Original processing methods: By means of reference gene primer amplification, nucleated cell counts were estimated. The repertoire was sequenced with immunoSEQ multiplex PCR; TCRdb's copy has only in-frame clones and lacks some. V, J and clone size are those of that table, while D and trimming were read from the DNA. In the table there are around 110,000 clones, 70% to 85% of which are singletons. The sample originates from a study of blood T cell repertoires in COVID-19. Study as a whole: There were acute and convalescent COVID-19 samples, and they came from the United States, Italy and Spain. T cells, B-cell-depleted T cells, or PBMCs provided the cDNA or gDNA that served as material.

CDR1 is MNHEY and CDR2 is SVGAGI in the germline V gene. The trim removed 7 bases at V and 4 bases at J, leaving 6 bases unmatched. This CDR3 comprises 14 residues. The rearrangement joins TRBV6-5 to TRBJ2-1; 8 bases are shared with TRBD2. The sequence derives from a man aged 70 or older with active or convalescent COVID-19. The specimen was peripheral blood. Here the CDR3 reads CASTGRANYNEQFF. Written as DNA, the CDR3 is TGTGCCAGCACCGGGAGGGCCAATTACAATGAGCAGTTCTTC.